This record covers a single TCR beta chain. Its specific antigen is unknown. Within one base of it there is no much larger clone, and no base qualities were kept. The CDR3, cysteine through phenylalanine, is 15 amino acids long. Solely the CDR3 DNA is kept, with 45 bases framed from the first base. CDR1 and CDR2 are read off the germline V gene as SGDLS and YYNGEE. The germline V and J ends show losses of 3 bases and 6 bases respectively, and no gene match explains 9 bases of the junction. Patients with autoimmune disease history or receiving systemic immunosuppression were excluded from the trial. Peripheral blood for TCR sequencing was collected from all dose cohorts at baseline, on cycle 4 day 1, and on cycle 7 day 1. Samples came from an open-label, multicenter, first-in-human phase I dose-escalation trial of ivuxolimab. Adults with locally advanced or metastatic melanoma, renal cell, hepatocellular, or head and neck squamous cell carcinoma were enrolled in the trial. CD4+ and CD8+ T cells were sorted separately from peripheral blood before TCR sequencing.

Genomic DNA was extracted from sorted cells for sequencing of the TCRbeta CDR3 region. The immunoSEQ Assay was used to sequence the TCRbeta CDR3 regions. TCRdb provides this immuneACCESS table in a form limited to in-frame rearrangements. Some clones are lacking; in checked studies, under half of them reflect an unresolved V gene, and why the rest are absent is not known. This sample lists under 40,000 clones; over 65% were detected once. The ten biggest clones cover approximately 13% of the sample. These data originate in a study of OX40 agonist ivuxolimab in advanced cancers. Regarding the complete study: Ivuxolimab, which targeted the costimulatory receptor OX40 (CD134), was an agonistic, fully human IgG2 monoclonal antibody. Intravenous ivuxolimab was administered to patients every 2 weeks at six dose levels: 0.01, 0.1, 0.3, 1.5, 3 and 10 mg/kg. Of the 50 to 55 dose-escalation patients, hepatocellular carcinoma was present in approximately 20, melanoma in approximately 15, renal cell carcinoma in 9 and head and neck cancer in 9. In the dose-escalation cohort, 65% to 90% of patients were male, and the mean age was approximately 60 years, with a range of about 23 to 85. Prior anti-PD-1, anti-PD-L1 or anti-CTLA-4 therapy was permitted, and 30% to 45% of dose-escalation patients had received checkpoint inhibitors. Partial responses occurred in three dose-escalation patients: two with cutaneous melanoma and one with hepatocellular carcinoma. Peripheral TCRbeta sequencing was intended to test whether TCR sequence diversity was altered and clonal T-cell expansion was caused by ivuxolimab. The paper covers the monotherapy dose-escalation part of the phase I ivuxolimab trial, which included N of about 56 patients. Results and caveats for the whole study, not just this receptor: In the 0.1-3.0 mg/kg groups, partial responders were among the patients with the lowest normalized peripheral clonal expansion, particularly in CD8+ T cells. After ivuxolimab, expanded clones were on average more numerous among CD8+ T cells than among CD4+ T cells. Antigen specificity was not determined for the clonally expanded peripheral T cells. At doses of 0.1 to 3.0 mg/kg, clonal expansion of both CD4+ and CD8+ T cells in blood was seen between baseline and week 6. Low levels of normalized T-cell clonal expansion were also seen in some patients who did not respond.

The rearranged segments are TRBV9 and TRBJ2-3, and TRBD2 matches 8 of the central bases. The sample was CD4+ or CD8+ T cells sorted from blood, taken in a trial of the OX40 agonist ivuxolimab. The clonotype was recovered from an adult with an advanced solid tumor such as melanoma, head and neck, liver or kidney cancer. The DNA sequence reads TGTGCCAGCAGCGCCCAAGACGGGAGGGGCGATACGCAGTATTTT. Translated, this gives CASSAQDGRGDTQYF.